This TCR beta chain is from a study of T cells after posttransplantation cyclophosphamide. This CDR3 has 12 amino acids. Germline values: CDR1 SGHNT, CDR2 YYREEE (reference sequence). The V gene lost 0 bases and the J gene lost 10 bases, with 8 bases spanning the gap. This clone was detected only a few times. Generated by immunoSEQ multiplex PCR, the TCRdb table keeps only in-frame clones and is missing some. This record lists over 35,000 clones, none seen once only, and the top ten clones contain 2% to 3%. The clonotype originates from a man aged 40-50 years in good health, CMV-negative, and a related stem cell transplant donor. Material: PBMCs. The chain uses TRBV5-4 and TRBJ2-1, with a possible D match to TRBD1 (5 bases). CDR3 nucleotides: TGTGCCAGCAGCTTGGAGGGGTTAGAGCAGTTCTTC. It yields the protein CASSLEGLEQFF.